This TCR beta chain was found in a study of blood T cell repertoires in COVID-19. Study processing details: Reference gene primer amplification in the assay estimated nucleated cell counts. Profiling relied on immunoSEQ multiplex PCR, and the TCRdb table lists in-frame clones only, not all of them. V and J calls and clone size are copied from that table; D and trimming were computed from the DNA. Among 90,000 or so clones listed, 86% were seen once. Germline V gene data show CDR1 as GTSNPN and CDR2 as SVGIG (reference sequence). The CDR3 contains 16 residues. The junction had 11 bases not matched to a gene; V was cut back by 2 bases and J by 2 bases. This clone was seen only once.

The chain links TRBV30 to TRBJ1-2, with 7 bases that match TRBD1. This clonotype was obtained from a man aged 55 to 70 with acute or convalescent COVID-19. Sample: peripheral blood. DNA for the CDR3: TGTGCCTGGAGTCGAACAGGGGATATGAGGAACTATGGCTACACCTTC. Encoded protein: CAWSRTGDMRNYGYTF. The full variable domain, with the rest looked up from reference TRBV30 and TRBJ1-2, is SQTIHQWPATLVQPVGSPLSLECTVEGTSNPNLYWYRQAAGRGLQLLFYSVGIGQISSEVPQNLSASRPQDRQFILSSKKLLLSDSGFYLCAWSRTGDMRNYGYTFGSGTRLTVV.